The next 26 T cell receptor beta chains were all read from a single sample in a study of T cell repertoires in cytomegalovirus infection. TCRdb reanalysed the reads using MiXCR and keeps one entry per CDR3 protein. The table has about 460,000 distinct CDR3 sequences, approximately 10% seen once. Sequencing was carried out using PBMCs. Receptors originate from a human donor in good health (CMV status not recorded). Some clones in this sample may be carry-over from other donors' samples.

This clonotype has at least ten counts. V is TRBV6-2 or TRBV6-3 and J is TRBJ1-2; possibly TRBD1 for D (6 bases). CDR3 length: 17 residues. The germline gives CDR1 MNHEY, CDR2 SVGEGT. With 5 bases removed from V and 4 bases from J, the gap between germline ends came to 23 bases. CDR3 sequence: CASSTPVRWGHVYGYTF. The DNA for the CDR3 is TGTGCCAGCAGTACCCCCGTGAGGTGGGGGCATGTCTATGGCTACACCTTC.

The genes are TRBV4-2 and TRBJ2-5, with 11 nucleotides matching TRBD2. Germline V gives CDR1 LGHNA, CDR2 YNFKEQ. With 3 bases clipped from V and 4 bases from J, the junction kept 10 bases outside the gene matches. The CDR3 loop spans 17 amino acids. The CDR3 DNA sequence: TGTGCCAGCAGCCATCTCTCAACTAGCGGGAGACCAGAGACCCAGTACTTC. Its translation: CASSHLSTSGRPETQYF.

As regards this clonotype: At one end the junction does not follow the germline gene, possibly because of a read error. In nucleotides, the CDR3 is TGCAGTGCAAGAGTAGCGGGAAGAAAGCACAATGAGCAGTTCTTC. This sequence encodes CSARVAGRKHNEQFF. The rearrangement uses TRBV20-1 and TRBJ2-1; 8 bases are shared with TRBD2. CDR1 and CDR2 (germline): DFQATT, SNEGSKA (reference sequence). This CDR3 has 15 residues.

This clonotype has ten or more counts. The chain links TRBV19 to TRBJ2-3, with a tentative D call TRBD2 (6 bases). The germline CDR1 and CDR2 sequences are LNHDA and SQIVND (reference sequence). The germline V and J ends were trimmed by 5 bases and 1 base, with 19 bases remaining between them. The CDR3 is made up of 17 amino acids. The CDR3 bases are TGTGCCAGTAGTTCGACCTCGGGAGTAGGGGGCACAGATACGCAGTATTTT. This translates into CASSSTSGVGGTDTQYF.

This clonotype has ten or more counts. The chain uses TRBV12-3 or TRBV12-4 and TRBJ2-7; TRBD2 agrees at 7 bases. J lost 4 bases, V lost 6 bases, and 9 bases had no gene match. The CDR3 contains 14 residues. The CDR3 coding sequence is TGTGCCAGCAGCTCCAGACTAGCTGGGTACGAGCAGTACTTC. It yields the protein CASSSRLAGYEQYF.

This clonotype was detected ten times or more. The chain couples TRBV11-3 to TRBJ2-1; tentative D call: TRBD2 (6 bases). This CDR3 region has 15 residues. Trimming cost V 3 bases and J 7 bases, with 16 bases left between them. Germline V CDR1 and CDR2: SGHNT, YENEEA. In DNA, the CDR3 is TGTGCCAGCAGCTTGGGGAGGTTGGGGCCTAATGAGCAGTTCTTC. It encodes CASSLGRLGPNEQFF.

This chain uses TRBV6-5 with TRBJ1-2; 9 nucleotides line up with TRBD1. V was pared by 2 bases and J by 7 bases, with 2 bases of the junction left unmatched. CDR3 size: 13 residues. From germline, CDR1 is MNHEY and CDR2 SVGAGI. CDR3 loop: CASSYGTGSGYTF. DNA of the CDR3: TGTGCCAGCAGTTACGGGACAGGGTCTGGCTACACCTTC.

This sequence joins TRBV15 and TRBJ1-1; D is unclear. V was clipped by 2 bases and J by 2 bases, with 6 bases between them. In germline, CDR1 is LNHNV, CDR2 YYDKDF (reference sequence). The CDR3 is made up of 13 amino acids. The CDR3 bases are TGTGCCACCAGCAGACAAAGTAACACTGAAGCTTTCTTT. This sequence encodes CATSRQSNTEAFF.

This clonotype was seen at least ten times. This chain connects TRBV7-8 to TRBJ1-1; tentative D call: TRBD1 (5 bases). Germline lookup yields CDR1 SGHVS and CDR2 FQNEAQ. This CDR3 region has 13 residues. V gave up 5 bases and J gave up 2 bases, with 9 bases separating them. The CDR3 is CASSRRENTEAFF. CDR3 nucleotides: TGTGCCAGCAGCCGCAGGGAAAACACTGAAGCTTTCTTT.

This clonotype was counted at least ten times. The chain is built from TRBV6-1 and TRBJ2-1; no reliable D call. The ends were cut back, 3 bases at V and 2 bases at J, with 14 bases in the middle. The CDR3 runs to 16 residues. Germline V lookup: CDR1 MNHNS, CDR2 SASEGT. For the CDR3, the DNA is TGTGCCAGCAGTGATCGCTGGGAATCCGCCTACAATGAGCAGTTCTTC. Its protein is CASSDRWESAYNEQFF.

J is TRBJ2-7 and V is TRBV4-2; D tentatively reads TRBD1 or TRBD2 (5 bases each). V was trimmed by 4 bases and J by 0 bases, leaving 13 bases between them. This CDR3 is 15 amino acids long. The germline V gene encodes CDR1 LGHNA and CDR2 YNFKEQ. CDR3 in DNA: TGTGCCAGCAGCCCTACCCGGGACGCCTCCTACGAGCAGTACTTC. It codes for CASSPTRDASYEQYF.

The sample holds many counts of this clonotype. The rearrangement joins TRBV19 to TRBJ1-5; D unresolved. The germline V and J ends were trimmed by 6 bases and 3 bases, with 12 bases remaining between them. The CDR3 has 14 amino acids. The germline V gene has CDR1 LNHDA and CDR2 SQIVND (reference sequence). CDR3 in DNA: TGTGCCAGTAGGCAGGATACGTACAATCAGCCCCAGCATTTT. Translated: CASRQDTYNQPQHF.

The chain has TRBV2 and TRBJ2-2, with D unresolved. This CDR3 contains 15 residues. From germline, CDR1 is SNHLY and CDR2 FYNNEI. Trimming cost V 1 base and J 3 bases, with 9 bases left between them. This CDR3 is CASSEGAPYTGELFF. The CDR3 DNA follows: TGTGCCAGCAGTGAAGGGGCTCCTTACACCGGGGAGCTGTTTTTT.

This clonotype was counted at least ten times. This sequence joins TRBV4-1 and TRBJ1-4; the D is unclear. The V gene lost 1 base and the J gene lost 8 bases, with 14 bases spanning the gap. Germline-derived CDR1 and CDR2 are MGHRA and YSYEKL. This CDR3 has 15 residues. In nucleotides, the CDR3 is TGCGCCAGCAGCCAAGCATCTAGGCCGGGGGAAAAACTGTTTTTT. Its protein product is CASSQASRPGEKLFF.

Worth noting for this clonotype: Being one base from a much bigger clone, this may be a read error. This chain uses TRBV7-3 with TRBJ1-1; D may be TRBD1 (6 bases). The CDR3 sequence is 14 residues long. Germline CDR1 and CDR2: SGHTA and FQGTGA. For the CDR3, the DNA is TGTGGCAGCAGCCCGGACAGTTTTTACACTGAAGCTTTCTTT. Its translation is CGSSPDSFYTEAFF.

As concerns this clonotype: This clone may be a read error of a much larger clone one base away. The chain recombines TRBV7-2 with TRBJ1-5; a weak D match, TRBD1 (6 bases). The CDR3 is 15 residues long. CDR1 is SGHTA and CDR2 is FQGNSA in the germline V gene. The CDR3 spells CASRLTGTSSQPQHF. For the CDR3, the DNA is TGTGCCAGCAGGCTCACAGGGACGAGCAGTCAGCCCCAGCATTTT.

The rearrangement uses TRBV20-1 and TRBJ2-5; D uncertain. Trimming took off 0 bases at V and 2 bases at J, with 13 bases between the two ends. Germline CDR1 DFQATT, CDR2 SNEGSKA (reference sequence). The CDR3 length is 15 residues. CDR3 sequence (DNA): TGCAGTGCTAGAGATTCCGGCCAGCTACAAGAGACCCAGTACTTC. It specifies CSARDSGQLQETQYF.

The chain has TRBV29-1 and TRBJ2-1; 8 nucleotides match TRBD1. Germline V gives CDR1 SQVTM, CDR2 ANQGSEA. Trimming took 5 bases from V and 6 from J; bases not matched to a gene: 18. This CDR3 contains 17 residues. The CDR3 spells CSVSAPMGRGHLNEQFF. In DNA form, the CDR3 reads TGCAGCGTTTCGGCTCCGATGGGCAGGGGGCATCTCAATGAGCAGTTCTTC.

The sample holds many counts of this clonotype. This chain joins TRBV7-9 and TRBJ2-3; D is possibly TRBD1 (5 bases). Germline V gene lookup returns CDR1 SEHNR and CDR2 FQNEAQ (reference sequence). There are 16 residues in the CDR3. The V gene lost 5 bases and the J gene lost 0 bases, with 15 bases spanning the gap. The CDR3 region has the DNA TGTGCCAGCAGCCAATCCAGGGTGCAAAGCACAGATACGCAGTATTTT. Translating gives CASSQSRVQSTDTQYF.

This clonotype appeared many times. This chain joins TRBV12-3 or TRBV12-4 and TRBJ2-7, with a possible D match to TRBD2 (6 bases). This CDR3 has 15 residues. Trimming stripped 5 bases from V and 0 bases from J, with 14 bases between. Here the CDR3 DNA reads TGTGCCAGCAGTACGATCGGGGGAGCCTCCTACGAGCAGTACTTC. Its protein product is CASSTIGGASYEQYF.

This clonotype was seen many times. The rearrangement uses TRBV7-9 and TRBJ1-2, with 7 nucleotides matching TRBD1. V trimming: 3 bases; J trimming: 8 bases; junction bases outside the gene matches: 6. This CDR3 spans 13 amino acids. CDR1 and CDR2 (germline): SEHNR, FQNEAQ (reference sequence). This CDR3 is CASSLGDRAGYTF. The CDR3 DNA reads TGTGCCAGCAGCTTGGGTGACAGGGCCGGCTACACCTTC.

This clonotype was seen ten or more times. The chain uses TRBV5-1 and TRBJ1-5; D remains unclear. Germline assignment: CDR1 SGHRS and CDR2 YFSETQ. CDR3 size: 13 residues. V was shortened by 2 bases and J by 0 bases, with 3 bases between the two germline ends. The DNA for the CDR3 is TGCGCCAGCAGCTTAATTAGCAATCAGCCCCAGCATTTT. Encoded protein: CASSLISNQPQHF.

This clonotype has ten or more counts. V gene TRBV4-1 combines with J gene TRBJ1-5; 10 positions agree with TRBD1. V gave up 3 bases and J gave up 11 bases; unmatched junction bases: 16. The CDR3 is 17 residues long. Looked up from germline, CDR1 is MGHRA and CDR2 is YSYEKL. The CDR3 sequence: CASSQDVRDRGARAQHF. The DNA for the CDR3 is TGCGCCAGCAGCCAGGACGTACGGGACAGGGGAGCCAGGGCCCAGCATTTT.

At least ten counts were recorded for this clonotype. A much larger clone differs from this one at a single base, so this may be a read error. The J gene is TRBJ2-1, the V gene TRBV7-9; no clear D gene. From germline, CDR1 is SEHNR and CDR2 FQNEAQ (reference sequence). V lost 8 bases and J lost 0, with 5 bases in between. The CDR3 extends over 12 amino acids. Here the CDR3 DNA reads TGTGCCAGCGCGGCCTCCTACAATGAGCAGTTCTTC. Its protein product is CASAASYNEQFF.

The rearrangement joins TRBV20-1 to TRBJ2-2, with 8 bases lining up with TRBD2. The CDR3 loop spans 16 amino acids. With 2 bases clipped from V and 5 bases from J, the junction kept 10 bases outside the gene matches. Looked up from germline, CDR1 is DFQATT and CDR2 is SNEGSKA (reference sequence). CDR3 amino acids: CSARSAGGRWTGELFF. CDR3 in DNA: TGCAGTGCTAGATCCGCGGGGGGCCGGTGGACCGGGGAGCTGTTTTTT.

The chain joins TRBV19 to TRBJ2-1, with D possibly being TRBD1 (6 bases). Germline values: CDR1 LNHDA, CDR2 SQIVND (reference sequence). CDR3 length equals 16 residues. Trimming shortened V by 1 base and J by 5 bases, and 15 bases separated the two germline ends. CDR3 bases: TGTGCCAGTAGTATAGCATCCGGGACAACCGACAATGAGCAGTTCTTC. Its translation is CASSIASGTTDNEQFF.